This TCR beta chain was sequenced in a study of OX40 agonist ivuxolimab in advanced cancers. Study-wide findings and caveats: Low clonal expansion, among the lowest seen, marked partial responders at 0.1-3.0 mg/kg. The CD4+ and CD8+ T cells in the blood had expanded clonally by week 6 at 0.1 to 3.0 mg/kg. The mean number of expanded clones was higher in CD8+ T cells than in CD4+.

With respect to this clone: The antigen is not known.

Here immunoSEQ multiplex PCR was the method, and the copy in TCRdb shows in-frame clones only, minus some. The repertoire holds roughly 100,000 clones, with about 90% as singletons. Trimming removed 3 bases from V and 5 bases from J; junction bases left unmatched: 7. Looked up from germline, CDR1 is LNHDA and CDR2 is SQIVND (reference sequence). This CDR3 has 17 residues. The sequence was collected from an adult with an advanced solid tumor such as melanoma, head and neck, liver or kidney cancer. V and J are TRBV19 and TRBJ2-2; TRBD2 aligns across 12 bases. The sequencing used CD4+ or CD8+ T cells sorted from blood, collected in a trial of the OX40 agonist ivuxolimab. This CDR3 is CASSILTSGGSTGELFF. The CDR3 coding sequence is TGTGCCAGTAGTATTTTGACTAGCGGGGGATCTACCGGGGAGCTGTTTTTT.